This T cell receptor (beta chain) stems from a study of radiation and T cells in renal cell carcinoma. TCRdb's copy holds only in-frame clones and misses some; the assay was immunoSEQ multiplex PCR. Among over 120,000 clones listed, approximately 90% were seen once. Stated time point: baseline pretreatment blood. Treatment meaning: 15 Gy SBRT to primary tumor, nephrectomy 4 weeks later. Radiation-treated patients gave blood at baseline, week 2 and week 4. General study points: Top tumor clonotypes rose in blood 2 weeks post-radiation, then contracted.

Concerning this clone: The target antigen is unknown.

Germline V CDR1 and CDR2: LNHDA, SQIVND (reference sequence). Trimming took 6 bases from V and 6 from J; bases not matched to a gene: 6. CDR3 length equals 14 residues. The rearrangement joins TRBV19 to TRBJ1-4; 8 bases line up with TRBD1. The origin of this receptor is a woman between 45 and 65 years old with renal cell carcinoma. Sequencing was performed on blood, taken from a patient whose treatment included radiotherapy and nephrectomy. The CDR3 sequence: CASSDRGWDEKLFF. For the CDR3, the DNA is TGTGCCAGTAGCGACAGGGGATGGGATGAAAAACTGTTTTTT.